A selection of T cell receptor beta chains follows, all from one sample in a study of cytomegalovirus exposure and HLA in healthy donors. Assay: immunoSEQ multiplex PCR; the TCRdb copy retains only in-frame clones and omits some. The sample lists around 150,000 clones; roughly 83% were seen once. The sample consisted of PBMCs. The source of these receptors is a human donor in good health. CDR3s include the opening cysteine and the closing phenylalanine or tryptophan. A D gene is named only where the DNA matches it firmly. Size values are once, few and many counts, or a class for expanded clones, and some rows have none.

CDR3 DNA: TGTGCCAGCAGTTACTTGCAGGGGGTGGGCGGGGAGCTGTTTTTT
CDR3 protein: CASSYLQGVGGELFF
V gene: TRBV6-5
D gene: TRBD1
clone size: .
J gene: TRBJ2-2

CDR3 DNA: TGTGCCAGCAGCCCCGGACTAGCGGGGAGAGATGAGACCCAGTACTTC
CDR3 protein: CASSPGLAGRDETQYF
V gene: TRBV5-4
D gene: TRBD2
clone size: .
J gene: TRBJ2-5

CDR3 DNA: TGCAGCGTCCGGAGTGGCGTAGAGACCCAGTACTTC
CDR3 protein: CSVRSGVETQYF
V gene: TRBV29-1
D gene: .
clone size: .
J gene: TRBJ2-5

CDR3 DNA: TGTGCCAGCAGCTTAGCCACTAGCGGGGAGGGGGAGCAGTTCTTC
CDR3 protein: CASSLATSGEGEQFF
V gene: TRBV7-6
D gene: TRBD2
clone size: .
J gene: TRBJ2-1

CDR3 DNA: TGCGCCAGCAGCTTAGGGGACAGGGCGAATGAAAAACTGTTTTTT
CDR3 protein: CASSLGDRANEKLFF
V gene: TRBV5-1
D gene: TRBD1
clone size: .
J gene: TRBJ1-4

CDR3 DNA: TGTGCCAGCAGCTTAGGGACAACGAACACCGGGGAGCTGTTTTTT
CDR3 protein: CASSLGTTNTGELFF
V gene: TRBV7-9
D gene: .
clone size: once
J gene: TRBJ2-2

CDR3 DNA: TGTGCCAGCAGTGGCCCCGGACGGGGTGGAGAGACCCAGTACTTC
CDR3 protein: CASSGPGRGGETQYF
V gene: TRBV2
D gene: .
clone size: .
J gene: TRBJ2-5

CDR3 DNA: TGCGCCAGCAGCCGACTAGGGTCGGTTGAGCAGTTCTTC
CDR3 protein: CASSRLGSVEQFF
V gene: TRBV4-1
D gene: .
clone size: .
J gene: TRBJ2-1

CDR3 DNA: TGTGCCAGCAGCGGGGGACAGGGAGGATATAGCAATCAGCCCCAGCATTTT
CDR3 protein: CASSGGQGGYSNQPQHF
V gene: TRBV7-9
D gene: TRBD1
clone size: few
J gene: TRBJ1-5

CDR3 DNA: TGTGCCAGCAGCCCGACGGGGTATAATTCACCCCTCCACTTT
CDR3 protein: CASSPTGYNSPLHF
V gene: TRBV7-6
D gene: .
clone size: once
J gene: TRBJ1-6

CDR3 DNA: TGTGCCAGCAGCCACAACTCTAACAGCTATCATGCCGAAGCTTTCTTT
CDR3 protein: CASSHNSNSYHAEAFF
V gene: TRBV7-2
D gene: .
clone size: .
J gene: TRBJ1-1

CDR3 DNA: TGTGCCAGCAGCTTGGAGACGCGGAACACCATATATTTT
CDR3 protein: CASSLETRNTIYF
V gene: TRBV11-2
D gene: .
clone size: .
J gene: TRBJ1-3

CDR3 DNA: TGTGCCAGCAGCCACACAAATAGCAGAGAGACCCAGTACTTC
CDR3 protein: CASSHTNSRETQYF
V gene: TRBV14
D gene: .
clone size: .
J gene: TRBJ2-5

CDR3 DNA: TGCGCCACGTGGACTAGCGGGAGTGTTCACAATGAGCAGTTCTTC
CDR3 protein: CATWTSGSVHNEQFF
V gene: TRBV10-2
D gene: TRBD2
clone size: few
J gene: TRBJ2-1

CDR3 DNA: TGTGCCAGCAGTAGCGGGAGGGCCACAGATACGCAGTATTTT
CDR3 protein: CASSSGRATDTQYF
V gene: TRBV6-4
D gene: TRBD2
clone size: .
J gene: TRBJ2-3

CDR3 DNA: TGTGCCTGGAGTGGGACACCCAGTTCCGGCTTCTTT
CDR3 protein: CAWSGTPSSGFF
V gene: TRBV30
D gene: .
clone size: .
J gene: TRBJ1-1

CDR3 DNA: TGTGCCAGCAGACGTAGACTCTTCTATACTTTTAGCGGGGGGGAACAAGAGACCCAGTACTTC
CDR3 protein: CASRRRLFYTFSGGEQETQYF
V gene: TRBV9
D gene: TRBD2
clone size: .
J gene: TRBJ2-5

CDR3 DNA: TGTGCCTGGAGCCCGCGGAGGGCAGTCGAGCAGTACTTC
CDR3 protein: CAWSPRRAVEQYF
V gene: TRBV30
D gene: .
clone size: .
J gene: TRBJ2-7

CDR3 DNA: TGCGCCAGCAGCGAGGTAGCGGGGGACACCGGGGAGCTGTTTTTT
CDR3 protein: CASSEVAGDTGELFF
V gene: TRBV5-1
D gene: TRBD2
clone size: .
J gene: TRBJ2-2

CDR3 DNA: TGTGCCAGCAGTGAAGAGAGGGTCAGCTCCTACAATGAGCAGTTCTTC
CDR3 protein: CASSEERVSSYNEQFF
V gene: TRBV6-1
D gene: .
clone size: .
J gene: TRBJ2-1

CDR3 DNA: TGTTCCAGCAGCTTAGGTCAGGGGGCTTACGTCGAGCTGTTTTTT
CDR3 protein: CSSSLGQGAYVELFF
V gene: TRBV7-9
D gene: TRBD1
clone size: .
J gene: TRBJ2-2

CDR3 DNA: TGCGCCAGCAGCCAAGCCCCTATGGACAGGTCCTACGAGCAGTACTTC
CDR3 protein: CASSQAPMDRSYEQYF
V gene: TRBV4-1
D gene: TRBD1
clone size: few
J gene: TRBJ2-7

CDR3 DNA: TGCGCCAGCAGCTTCAGGGCGAACACTGAAGCTTTCTTT
CDR3 protein: CASSFRANTEAFF
V gene: TRBV5-1
D gene: .
clone size: once
J gene: TRBJ1-1

CDR3 DNA: TGTGCCAGCAGCTTAGTTCTAGCGGGAGTAGGTGAGCAGTACTTC
CDR3 protein: CASSLVLAGVGEQYF
V gene: TRBV7-2
D gene: TRBD2
clone size: .
J gene: TRBJ2-7

CDR3 DNA: TGTGCCAGCAGCCTACAGGGATGGGAGCAGTACTTC
CDR3 protein: CASSLQGWEQYF
V gene: TRBV7-2
D gene: .
clone size: .
J gene: TRBJ2-7

CDR3 DNA: TGTTCCAGCAGCTCTAGCACAGATACGCAGTATTTT
CDR3 protein: CSSSSSTDTQYF
V gene: TRBV7-9
D gene: .
clone size: .
J gene: TRBJ2-3

CDR3 DNA: TGTGCCAGCAGTTTGGTGGGCCCCCAAGAGACCCAGTACTTC
CDR3 protein: CASSLVGPQETQYF
V gene: TRBV27
D gene: .
clone size: .
J gene: TRBJ2-5

CDR3 DNA: TGTGCCAGCAGTGAATACTTCGGAGGATGTCAAGAGACCCAGTACTTC
CDR3 protein: CASSEYFGGCQETQYF
V gene: TRBV25-1
D gene: .
clone size: .
J gene: TRBJ2-5

CDR3 DNA: TGTGCCAGCTCACCACCGCCGGCACTAGCGGGAGACTTACGAGAGCAGTACTTC
CDR3 protein: CASSPPPALAGDLREQYF
V gene: TRBV18
D gene: TRBD2
clone size: .
J gene: TRBJ2-5

CDR3 DNA: TGTGCCAGCAGCTTAACGGGACAGTCATACGAGCAGTACTTC
CDR3 protein: CASSLTGQSYEQYF
V gene: TRBV7-3
D gene: TRBD1
clone size: .
J gene: TRBJ2-7

CDR3 DNA: TGTGCCAGCAGTGACGCTAGCGGGGGGCCTAATGAGCAGTTCTTC
CDR3 protein: CASSDASGGPNEQFF
V gene: TRBV6-4
D gene: TRBD2
clone size: .
J gene: TRBJ2-1

CDR3 DNA: TGTGCCAGCAGTATACAGGGCTCATATGGCTACACCTTC
CDR3 protein: CASSIQGSYGYTF
V gene: TRBV2
D gene: .
clone size: .
J gene: TRBJ1-2

CDR3 DNA: TGTGCCAGCAGCGGCTTACCGGGACTAGCGGGGAGCACAGATACGCAGTATTTT
CDR3 protein: CASSGLPGLAGSTDTQYF
V gene: TRBV7-6
D gene: TRBD2
clone size: few
J gene: TRBJ2-3

CDR3 DNA: TGTGCCAGCAGTTACAGCGGGCCTGACCTGTCTACCATATATTTT
CDR3 protein: CASSYSGPDLSTIYF
V gene: TRBV6-5
D gene: .
clone size: .
J gene: TRBJ1-3

CDR3 DNA: TGTGCCATCAGTCTAGCGGGAGGGTATGAGCAGTTCTTC
CDR3 protein: CAISLAGGYEQFF
V gene: TRBV10-3
D gene: TRBD2
clone size: .
J gene: TRBJ2-1

CDR3 DNA: TGTGCCAGCAGTTTTCAAATACCGGGACAGGGTGAAGCTTTCTTT
CDR3 protein: CASSFQIPGQGEAFF
V gene: TRBV6-1
D gene: TRBD1
clone size: .
J gene: TRBJ1-1

CDR3 DNA: TGTGCCAGTAGTATAGCGGATCAGCCCCAGCATTTT
CDR3 protein: CASSIADQPQHF
V gene: TRBV19
D gene: .
clone size: .
J gene: TRBJ1-5

CDR3 DNA: TGTGCCAGCAGTTTAGGAGGGACTTACACTGAAGCTTTCTTT
CDR3 protein: CASSLGGTYTEAFF
V gene: TRBV27
D gene: .
clone size: .
J gene: TRBJ1-1

CDR3 DNA: TGTGCCAGCAGCTACGGGGGGAACAATGAGCAGTTCTTC
CDR3 protein: CASSYGGNNEQFF
V gene: TRBV7-2
D gene: TRBD2
clone size: .
J gene: TRBJ2-1

CDR3 DNA: TGTGCCAGCAGCTTGGACAGGGGCAGGCAGTACTTC
CDR3 protein: CASSLDRGRQYF
V gene: TRBV5-8
D gene: TRBD1
clone size: .
J gene: TRBJ2-7

CDR3 DNA: TGTGCCAGCAGCTGGGACTCTGAAGCTTTCTTT
CDR3 protein: CASSWDSEAFF
V gene: TRBV2
D gene: .
clone size: .
J gene: TRBJ1-1

CDR3 DNA: TGTGCCATATCCCGGACAGGGCGAGGAGGGACCTTC
CDR3 protein: CAISRTGRGGTF
V gene: TRBV6-5
D gene: TRBD1
clone size: .
J gene: TRBJ1-2

CDR3 DNA: TGTGCCAGCAGCTTGGGGGACAGTGGGGACACAGATACGCAGTATTTT
CDR3 protein: CASSLGDSGDTDTQYF
V gene: TRBV5-8
D gene: TRBD1
clone size: .
J gene: TRBJ2-3

CDR3 DNA: TGTGCCAGCAGCTTGTGGGGGGGCGGTGGAAACACCATATATTTT
CDR3 protein: CASSLWGGGGNTIYF
V gene: TRBV5-6
D gene: .
clone size: few
J gene: TRBJ1-3

CDR3 DNA: TGTGCCAGCAGCTTAGTGAGGAACACTGAAGCTTTCTTT
CDR3 protein: CASSLVRNTEAFF
V gene: TRBV11-2
D gene: .
clone size: few
J gene: TRBJ1-1

CDR3 DNA: TGTGCCAGCAGCCTCGGGACAGCAACTCACGGTGAAGCTTTCTTT
CDR3 protein: CASSLGTATHGEAFF
V gene: TRBV5-4
D gene: TRBD1
clone size: once
J gene: TRBJ1-1

CDR3 DNA: TGTGCCACCAGGGAGGGGACCCTGGGGGAAAAACTGTTTTTT
CDR3 protein: CATREGTLGEKLFF
V gene: TRBV15
D gene: .
clone size: .
J gene: TRBJ1-4

CDR3 DNA: TGTGCCACCAGCAGAGATCGGGGGATTAATCAGCCCCAGCATTTT
CDR3 protein: CATSRDRGINQPQHF
V gene: TRBV15
D gene: .
clone size: few
J gene: TRBJ1-5

CDR3 DNA: TGTGCCAGCAGTAAGACCCAGGGATTCCTCTACGAGCAGTACTTC
CDR3 protein: CASSKTQGFLYEQYF
V gene: TRBV6-5
D gene: .
clone size: once
J gene: TRBJ2-7

CDR3 DNA: TGTGCCAGCAGTTACGACATAGTCCAAGCTGAAGCTTTCTTT
CDR3 protein: CASSYDIVQAEAFF
V gene: TRBV6-5
D gene: .
clone size: few
J gene: TRBJ1-1

CDR3 DNA: TGTGCCAGCCAACGGGACAGGGTTATCACTGAAGCTTTCTTT
CDR3 protein: CASQRDRVITEAFF
V gene: TRBV6-5
D gene: TRBD1
clone size: few
J gene: TRBJ1-1

CDR3 DNA: TGTGCCAGCAGTCGACTAGCGGGAGGGGTGAATGAGCAGTTCTTC
CDR3 protein: CASSRLAGGVNEQFF
V gene: TRBV6-4
D gene: TRBD2
clone size: .
J gene: TRBJ2-1

CDR3 DNA: TGTGCCAGCAGTTTACAGAAGAACACTGAAGCTTTCTTT
CDR3 protein: CASSLQKNTEAFF
V gene: TRBV28
D gene: .
clone size: .
J gene: TRBJ1-1

CDR3 DNA: TGTGCCAGCAGTTCCCACAGGGCAACTAATGAAAAACTGTTTTTT
CDR3 protein: CASSSHRATNEKLFF
V gene: TRBV27
D gene: .
clone size: .
J gene: TRBJ1-4

CDR3 DNA: TGCGCCAGCAGCTTGGCCAGGGAGGGGTACGAGCAGTACTTC
CDR3 protein: CASSLAREGYEQYF
V gene: TRBV5-1
D gene: TRBD2
clone size: once
J gene: TRBJ2-7

CDR3 DNA: TGTGCCAGCAGTTTATTCTTTGTGCGGGATGGGGGCAATCAGCCCCAGCATTTT
CDR3 protein: CASSLFFVRDGGNQPQHF
V gene: TRBV28
D gene: .
clone size: once
J gene: TRBJ1-5

CDR3 DNA: TGTGCCAGCAGTGGCCAGCGGGGCACAGATACGCAGTATTTT
CDR3 protein: CASSGQRGTDTQYF
V gene: TRBV2
D gene: .
clone size: .
J gene: TRBJ2-3

CDR3 DNA: TGTGCCAGCAGCGAAAGTACAGGGACACAGCCCCAGCATTTT
CDR3 protein: CASSESTGTQPQHF
V gene: TRBV7-6
D gene: .
clone size: .
J gene: TRBJ1-5

CDR3 DNA: TGTGCCAGCAGTGTAGAACTAGGCCCTACGGAGGGGAGCAATCAGCCCCAGCATTTT
CDR3 protein: CASSVELGPTEGSNQPQHF
V gene: TRBV2
D gene: .
clone size: once
J gene: TRBJ1-5